This passage covers 18 T cell receptor beta chains from one sample sequenced in a study of follicular helper T cells after annual influenza vaccination. Clones were sequenced by immunoSEQ multiplex PCR, and TCRdb holds only the in-frame ones, with some missing. The sample contains about 10,000 clones, approximately 84% of which appear only once. This sample's time point: 2015-2016 season, pre-vaccination. Sequenced here: CXCR5+ CD38- circulating T follicular helper cells from blood, sampled on the day of influenza vaccination. Documented subset: circulating Tfh, non-naive CD4+CXCR5+PD-1+ (ICOS+CD38+ or ICOS-CD38-). The receptors shown here come from an adult who received the influenza vaccine.

This clone showed up just once. V and J are TRBV23-1 and TRBJ1-3; TRBD1 agrees at 8 bases. TRBV23-1 is an ORF, and what it does is uncertain. The CDR3 spans 17 residues. J gave up 3 bases and V 4 bases, and 11 bases lay outside the gene matches. This CDR3 is CASSRLCQGANGNTIYF. The CDR3 region has the DNA TGCGCCAGCAGTCGATTATGTCAGGGGGCAAATGGAAACACCATATATTTT.

This clone has a handful of counts. CDR3 DNA sequence: TGTGCCAGCAGCCGCACGCCTAGCGAGTCCTACAATGAGCAGTTCTTC. This codes for CASSRTPSESYNEQFF. The rearrangement links TRBV7-9 to TRBJ2-1; a possible D gene is TRBD2 (6 bases). The CDR3 consists of 16 residues. Trimming took 5 bases from V and 1 from J, leaving 15 bases between them. Germline V gives CDR1 SEHNR, CDR2 FQNEAQ (reference sequence).

The J gene is TRBJ1-2, the V gene TRBV2, with TRBD1 matching over 8 bases. Germline loops: CDR1 SNHLY, CDR2 FYNNEI. The CDR3 totals 17 residues. The J segment lost 8 bases and the V segment lost 2 bases, leaving 16 bases of the junction unmatched. Here the CDR3 DNA reads TGTGCCAGCAGTGAAAGCCAGGGGGCGGTCGTCCTCGGCGGCTACACCTTC. Amino acids: CASSESQGAVVLGGYTF.

This chain uses TRBV28 with TRBJ2-3; D gene uncertain. The germline V gene encodes CDR1 MDHEN and CDR2 SYDVKM. The V end was cut by 2 bases, the J end by 5 bases, with 2 bases between. This CDR3 region has 11 residues. This chain's CDR3 is CASSLKDTQYF. The CDR3 region has the DNA TGTGCCAGCAGTTTAAAAGATACGCAGTATTTT.

The rearrangement links TRBV10-3 to TRBJ1-1; the D gene is possibly TRBD1 (6 bases). In germline, CDR1 is ENHRY, CDR2 SYGVKD. The CDR3 runs to 14 residues. The V end was cut by 6 bases, the J end by 6 bases, with 17 bases between. The CDR3 DNA follows: TGTGCCATCAGCAGCCTGGGGGGGCAGGCTGAAGCTTTCTTT. Its translation is CAISSLGGQAEAFF.

The V call is TRBV7-9, the J call TRBJ2-1, with D maybe TRBD1 (6 bases). V lost 7 bases and J lost 4, with 20 bases in between. Germline CDR1 is SEHNR and CDR2 is FQNEAQ (reference sequence). The CDR3 sequence is 16 residues long. CDR3 nucleotide sequence: TGTGCCAGCATCGACACAGGGCAGCTGAAGTACAATGAGCAGTTCTTC. Translation: CASIDTGQLKYNEQFF.

The chain employs TRBV11-3 and TRBJ2-2; 8 nucleotides agree with TRBD2. CDR1 and CDR2 (germline): SGHNT, YENEEA. CDR3 size: 14 residues. Trimming took 5 bases from V and 6 from J; bases not matched to a gene: 5. This CDR3 reads CASSVSGRSGELFF. CDR3 nucleotides: TGTGCCAGCAGCGTCAGCGGGAGATCCGGGGAGCTGTTTTTT.

The sample holds a few counts of this clone. This chain uses TRBV27 with TRBJ1-2; D is possibly TRBD1 (6 bases). Germline V gene data show CDR1 as MNHEY and CDR2 as SMNVEV (reference sequence). V lost 6 bases, J lost 0 bases, and 8 bases lay in between. The CDR3 runs 13 residues. The CDR3 sequence: CASRGGANYGYTF. Written as DNA, the CDR3 is TGTGCCAGCAGGGGGGGCGCTAACTATGGCTACACCTTC.

The chain recombines TRBV7-2 with TRBJ2-5; TRBD1 aligns across 10 bases. Gene TRBJ2-7 matches the end of the DNA better, so the J call may be wrong. This CDR3 has 14 amino acids. CDR1 SGHTA and CDR2 FQGNSA come from the germline V gene. CDR3 protein: CASSQGTGEYEQYF. Written as DNA, the CDR3 is TGTGCCAGCAGCCAAGGGACAGGGGAGTACGAGCAGTACTTC.

This clone has just one count. The chain employs TRBV5-4 and TRBJ2-5; D gene ambiguous. The CDR3 is 13 residues long. CDR1 and CDR2 from the germline V gene are SGHNT and YYREEE (reference sequence). V was shortened by 3 bases and J by 0 bases, with 6 bases between the two germline ends. The CDR3: CASSSNHQETQYF. CDR3 sequence (DNA): TGTGCCAGCAGCTCGAACCACCAAGAGACCCAGTACTTC.

This clone was found once. This chain joins TRBV7-2 and TRBJ2-7, with D possibly TRBD2 on 6 matching bases. The CDR3 spans 13 residues. Germline V CDR1 and CDR2: SGHTA, FQGNSA. V was clipped by 7 bases and J by 2 bases, with 12 bases between them. The CDR3 sequence is CASKGLATYEQYF. The CDR3 coding sequence is TGTGCCAGCAAGGGACTCGCAACCTACGAGCAGTACTTC.

This clone has only one observation. The V call is TRBV7-9, the J call TRBJ2-3; tentative D call: TRBD1 (6 bases). Between the trimmed V and J ends, which lost 6 bases and 9 bases, there was a span of 13 bases. Germline-derived CDR1 and CDR2 are SEHNR and FQNEAQ (reference sequence). The CDR3 covers 12 residues. CDR3 amino acids: CASSPQGTTQYF. In DNA form, the CDR3 reads TGTGCCAGCAGTCCCCAGGGGACGACGCAGTATTTT.

The J gene is TRBJ2-1, the V gene TRBV7-2; a weak D match, TRBD2 (6 bases). CDR3 length: 14 amino acids. Germline lookup yields CDR1 SGHTA and CDR2 FQGNSA. Between the trimmed V and J ends, which lost 8 bases and 9 bases, there was a span of 20 bases. The CDR3 loop is CASAENSGRAEQFF. The CDR3 region has the DNA TGTGCCAGCGCCGAAAATAGCGGTCGGGCTGAGCAGTTCTTC.

The chain has TRBV19 and TRBJ1-1; D call uncertain. V lost 1 base, J lost 8 bases, and 11 bases lay in between. The CDR3 is 13 residues long. CDR1 LNHDA and CDR2 SQIVND come from the germline V gene (reference sequence). CDR3 sequence (DNA): TGTGCCAGTAGTATAGGTTTGGTAGGGGAAGCTTTCTTT. Its protein product is CASSIGLVGEAFF. Based on the CDR3 plus reference TRBV19 and TRBJ1-1, the full variable domain is DGGITQSPKYLFRKEGQNVTLSCEQNLNHDAMYWYRQDPGQGLRLIYYSQIVNDFQKGDIAEGYSVSREKKESFPLTVTSAQKNPTAFYLCASSIGLVGEAFFGQGTRLTVV.

The chain recombines TRBV6-1 with TRBJ1-2, with D unclear. Per germline, CDR1 MNHNS and CDR2 SASEGT. This CDR3 contains 10 residues. V lost 2 bases and J 5 bases, leaving 0 bases between the germline ends. CDR3 nucleotide sequence: TGTGCCAGCAGTGAATATGGCTACACCTTC. It yields the protein CASSEYGYTF.

This rearrangement joins TRBV4-2 to TRBJ2-1; 9 nucleotides agree with TRBD2. The CDR3 loop spans 17 amino acids. Germline loops: CDR1 LGHNA, CDR2 YNFKEQ. Trimming removed 0 bases from V and 8 bases from J; junction bases left unmatched: 11. CDR3 region: CASSQESFGTSIDEQFF. Here the CDR3 DNA reads TGTGCCAGCAGCCAAGAAAGTTTCGGGACTAGCATCGATGAGCAGTTCTTC.

The V gene is TRBV18, the J gene TRBJ2-6; TRBD1 matches 10 bases. The junction had 4 bases not matched to a gene; V was cut back by 2 bases and J by 3 bases. This CDR3 comprises 17 residues. CDR1 KGHSH and CDR2 LQKENI come from the germline V gene. The CDR3 DNA follows: TGTGCCAGCTCACCAGTGGACAGGGGGTTTGGGGCCAACGTCCTGACTTTC. It specifies CASSPVDRGFGANVLTF. Combining the CDR3 with reference TRBV18 and TRBJ2-6 gives the whole variable domain NAGVMQNPRHLVRRRGQEARLRCSPMKGHSHVYWYRQLPEEGLKFMVYLQKENIIDESGMPKERFSAEFPKEGPSILRIQQVVRGDSAAYFCASSPVDRGFGANVLTFGAGSRLTVL.

This clone was counted a few times. The genes are TRBV29-1 and TRBJ2-3; 9 bases agree with TRBD1. J gave up 5 bases and V 6 bases, and 6 bases lay outside the gene matches. There are 13 residues in the CDR3. Germline values: CDR1 SQVTM, CDR2 ANQGSEA. CDR3 nucleotides: TGCAGCGTCAGAGGACAGGGGATAGATACGCAGTATTTT. It specifies CSVRGQGIDTQYF.